The next 8 T cell receptor beta chains were all read from a single sample in a study of Ad26.COV2.S vaccination and SARS-CoV-2 variants. Treatment noted: approximately 18 received Ad26.COV2.S at low or high dose, single or two shots; a few received placebo; per-sample allocation not given. Specimen acquisition occurred on day 63 following the initial vaccine or placebo injection. TCRdb's copy holds only in-frame clones and misses some; the assay was immunoSEQ multiplex PCR. The sample gives over 400,000 clones, approximately 92% of which show up once; about 2.4% is in the top ten. The material sequenced was peripheral blood, taken in a trial of Ad26.COV2.S vaccine versus placebo. Every receptor here comes from a person aged 18-65 years who received the Ad26.COV2.S COVID-19 vaccine or a placebo.

This chain links TRBV28 with TRBJ1-2; 9 positions agree with TRBD1. Unmatched junction bases numbered 4, after V lost 6 bases and J lost 5 bases. Germline assignment: CDR1 MDHEN and CDR2 SYDVKM. CDR3 length: 13 residues. CDR3 nucleotide sequence: TGTGCCAGCAGCCGGGACAGGGTTTATGGCTACACCTTC. This codes for CASSRDRVYGYTF.

This chain connects TRBV3-1 (or the pseudogene TRBV3-2) to TRBJ1-4; D gene ambiguous. Per germline, CDR1 LGHDT and CDR2 YNNKEL (reference sequence). Trimming pared 2 bases from V and 10 bases from J, leaving 17 bases between. The CDR3 consists of 15 residues. This CDR3 is CASSQRDISPGKLFF. The CDR3 bases are TGTGCCAGCAGCCAAAGAGACATCTCTCCGGGAAAACTGTTTTTT.

The sample holds one count of this clone. This CDR3 is CASSDGLAQSTDTQYF. The CDR3 DNA reads as TGTGCCAGCAGCGACGGCCTAGCGCAAAGCACAGATACGCAGTATTTT. The chain carries TRBV9 and TRBJ2-3; D may be TRBD2 (6 bases). From germline, CDR1 is SGDLS and CDR2 YYNGEE. V gave up 3 bases and J gave up 0 bases, with 14 bases separating them. CDR3 size: 16 residues.

The chain combines TRBV28 with TRBJ1-1; D is perhaps TRBD1 (5 bases). This CDR3 spans 15 amino acids. Germline CDR1 MDHEN, CDR2 SYDVKM. CDR3 in amino acids: CASSNRQGRFSEAFF. The CDR3 coding sequence is TGTGCATCTTCGAACCGGCAGGGTCGGTTTTCTGAAGCTTTCTTT.

This rearrangement joins TRBV7-9 to TRBJ2-7; 8 positions match TRBD1. Germline V gene data show CDR1 as SEHNR and CDR2 as FQNEAQ (reference sequence). With V trimmed by 5 bases and J by 6 bases, 3 bases remained unmatched. The CDR3 is 12 residues long. The CDR3 is CASSRTGFEQYF. CDR3 bases: TGTGCCAGCAGCCGGACAGGGTTCGAGCAGTACTTC.

The V call is TRBV5-6, the J call TRBJ1-3; TRBD1 agrees at 7 bases. V gave up 4 bases and J gave up 4 bases; unmatched junction bases: 5. Germline CDR1 and CDR2: SGHDT and YYEEEE. This CDR3 has 14 amino acids. CDR3 DNA: TGTGCCAGCAGCGGGGACAGAAGGGGAAACACCATATATTTT. Protein product: CASSGDRRGNTIYF.

There are a few counts of this clone. This chain uses TRBV28 with TRBJ1-5; D gene ambiguous. The CDR3 is made up of 15 amino acids. The V end was cut by 2 bases, the J end by 5 bases, with 13 bases between. CDR1 MDHEN and CDR2 SYDVKM come from the germline V gene. The CDR3 nucleotides are TGTGCCAGCAGTTTAGTTATCCCGCGGGATCAGCCCCAGCATTTT. Translated, it gives CASSLVIPRDQPQHF.

This clone was counted a single time. This chain joins TRBV6-4 and TRBJ2-3; weak D call: TRBD1 (5 bases). Deletions cut 6 bases from V and 0 bases from J, with 10 bases between. The CDR3 is 14 residues long. Germline assignment: CDR1 MRHNA and CDR2 SNTAGT. DNA of the CDR3: TGTGCCAGCAGCCCGGCAGGGAGCACAGATACGCAGTATTTT. Its protein product is CASSPAGSTDTQYF.